One sample yielded the 21 T cell receptor beta chains listed below, sequenced in a study of T cell changes during pregnancy in multiple sclerosis. The table came from immunoSEQ multiplex PCR; TCRdb's copy has only in-frame clones and leaves some out. The repertoire holds about 70,000 clones, with almost 95% as singletons. Specimen: CD8+ T cells from peripheral blood mononuclear cells, collected in the third trimester of pregnancy. These receptor sequences come from a female donor in good health, enrolled as a control in a pregnancy study.

The rearrangement uses TRBV30 and TRBJ1-4; 8 nucleotides agree with TRBD1. CDR1 is GTSNPN and CDR2 is SVGIG in the germline V gene (reference sequence). V was pared by 3 bases and J by 8 bases, with 5 bases of the junction left unmatched. This CDR3 is 13 amino acids long. The CDR3 DNA sequence: TGTGCCTGGAGGGAGACAGGGGAAGAAAAACTGTTTTTT. Protein sequence: CAWRETGEEKLFF. The full variable domain, in which reference TRBV30 and TRBJ1-4 provide the parts outside the CDR3, is SQTIHQWPATLVQPVGSPLSLECTVEGTSNPNLYWYRQAAGRGLQLLFYSVGIGQISSEVPQNLSASRPQDRQFILSSKKLLLSDSGFYLCAWRETGEEKLFFGSGTQLSVL.

V is TRBV6-1 and J is TRBJ1-1; TRBD1 agrees at 9 bases. This CDR3 spans 14 amino acids. The germline V gene encodes CDR1 MNHNS and CDR2 SASEGT. With 3 bases clipped from V and 6 bases from J, the junction kept 5 bases outside the gene matches. CDR3 sequence (DNA): TGTGCCAGCAGTGAGGGGACAGGGCGACCTGAAGCTTTCTTT. This gives the protein CASSEGTGRPEAFF.

V gene TRBV6-4 combines with J gene TRBJ1-1; 10 bases line up with TRBD1. CDR3 length: 16 amino acids. Trimming at V came to 6 bases and at J to 3 bases, leaving 10 bases not matched to a gene. Germline CDR1 reads MRHNA; CDR2 reads SNTAGT. CDR3 coding DNA: TGTGCCAGCAGCGTGACAGGGGGCACGCCGGACACTGAAGCTTTCTTT. Translation: CASSVTGGTPDTEAFF.

V gene TRBV4-3 combines with J gene TRBJ2-1; 7 bases align to TRBD2. Germline CDR1 reads LGHNA; CDR2 reads YSLEER. This CDR3 is built from 16 residues. With V trimmed by 0 bases and J by 3 bases, 5 bases remained unmatched. In DNA form, the CDR3 reads TGCGCCAGCAGCCAAGATAAGGGCGGGGGCTACAATGAGCAGTTCTTC. This translates into CASSQDKGGGYNEQFF.

This rearrangement joins TRBV4-3 to TRBJ1-4; 8 nucleotides align to TRBD1. The length of the CDR3 is 17 residues. Germline V CDR1 and CDR2: LGHNA, YSLEER. V lost 4 bases and J lost 1; bases outside the gene matches: 8. The CDR3: CASSRLTGGRTNEKLFF. The CDR3 DNA reads as TGCGCCAGCAGCCGGTTAACAGGGGGGCGAACTAATGAAAAACTGTTTTTT.

This clone has a single count. The chain is built from TRBV9 and TRBJ2-5; TRBD2 agrees at 10 bases. CDR3 length equals 17 residues. Germline CDR1 SGDLS, CDR2 YYNGEE. Trimming removed 3 bases from V and 5 bases from J; junction bases left unmatched: 13. As DNA, the CDR3 is TGTGCCAGCAGCGGCCGCGCTATAGCGGGGGGAGGGGAGACCCAGTACTTC. Translating it yields CASSGRAIAGGGETQYF.

V usage is TRBV7-2 and J usage is TRBJ2-7; a possible D gene is TRBD2 (6 bases). The CDR3 spans 15 residues. CDR1 and CDR2 from the germline V gene are SGHTA and FQGNSA. V was clipped by 5 bases and J by 3 bases, with 17 bases between them. The CDR3 DNA is TGTGCCAGCAGCCCGGCGGATGGAGGGGTCTACGAGCAGTACTTC. It translates to CASSPADGGVYEQYF.

J is TRBJ1-6 and V is TRBV7-9, with TRBD1 matching over 9 bases. J was trimmed by 5 bases and V by 5 bases; bases with no gene match: 10. This CDR3 region has 17 residues. Looked up from germline, CDR1 is SEHNR and CDR2 is FQNEAQ (reference sequence). The CDR3 loop is CASSASGTGINNSPLHF. CDR3 bases: TGTGCCAGCAGCGCGTCCGGGACAGGGATTAATAATTCACCCCTCCACTTT.

The chain has TRBV30 and TRBJ2-1; 8 bases match TRBD1. Germline CDR1 reads GTSNPN; CDR2 reads SVGIG (reference sequence). The CDR3 is 15 residues long. V lost 5 bases, J lost 2 bases, and 8 bases stayed unmatched. The CDR3 bases are TGTGCCTGGCAAACCGGGACAGGCGCCTACAATGAGCAGTTCTTC. Translation: CAWQTGTGAYNEQFF.

CDR3 DNA sequence: TGTGCCAGCAGCCCCCGACAGGGTTGGAACACTGAAGCTTTCTTT. As protein: CASSPRQGWNTEAFF. The V and J genes are TRBV5-6 and TRBJ1-1, with 7 nucleotides matching TRBD1. The CDR3 is 15 amino acids. Unmatched junction bases numbered 7, after V lost 4 bases and J lost 1 base. The germline gives CDR1 SGHDT, CDR2 YYEEEE.

V usage is TRBV10-1 and J usage is TRBJ2-7; no definite D call. Looked up from germline, CDR1 is WNHNN and CDR2 is SYGVQD (reference sequence). The CDR3 spans 14 residues. V was cut by 3 bases and J by 3 bases, with 12 bases left in between. The CDR3 region is CASSETANYYEQYF. DNA of the CDR3: TGCGCCAGCAGTGAAACTGCAAACTACTACGAGCAGTACTTC.

V usage is TRBV2 and J usage is TRBJ1-2; TRBD1 aligns across 8 bases. Germline CDR1 reads SNHLY; CDR2 reads FYNNEI. The CDR3 extends over 16 amino acids. J was trimmed by 5 bases and V by 6 bases; bases with no gene match: 14. The CDR3 DNA follows: TGTGCCAGCAGAGGTTACCGGGACAGGAGACCATATGGCTACACCTTC. This encodes CASRGYRDRRPYGYTF.

This clone was picked up one time. V gene TRBV4-1 combines with J gene TRBJ2-7; tentatively, D is TRBD2 (6 bases). V shed 0 bases and J shed 5 bases, with 14 bases lying between them. Germline V CDR1 and CDR2: MGHRA, YSYEKL. The CDR3 spans 15 residues. In DNA, the CDR3 is TGCGCCAGCAGCCAAGATCTCTCTGCGGGGAACGAGCAGTACTTC. The encoded protein is CASSQDLSAGNEQYF.

The rearrangement links TRBV7-9 to TRBJ2-7; TRBD2 agrees at 8 bases. Trimming at V came to 8 bases and at J to 3 bases, leaving 9 bases not matched to a gene. The CDR3 loop spans 14 amino acids. Germline V CDR1 and CDR2: SEHNR, FQNEAQ (reference sequence). CDR3 protein: CASGSTSENYEQYF. The DNA of the CDR3 is TGTGCCAGCGGCTCGACTAGCGAAAACTACGAGCAGTACTTC.

This chain uses TRBV11-3 with TRBJ2-7, with 8 bases identical to TRBD1. Germline loops: CDR1 SGHNT, CDR2 YENEEA. V gave up 1 base and J gave up 1 base; unmatched junction bases: 3. CDR3 length: 15 residues. CDR3 in amino acids: CASSLGGDRSYEQYF. The CDR3 DNA is TGTGCCAGCAGCTTAGGAGGGGACAGGTCCTACGAGCAGTACTTC.

The chain recombines TRBV27 with TRBJ2-5; no clear D. The CDR3 extends over 14 amino acids. Germline V lookup: CDR1 MNHEY, CDR2 SMNVEV (reference sequence). With 3 bases removed from V and 0 bases from J, the gap between germline ends came to 8 bases. CDR3 sequence: CASSFRGNQETQYF. The CDR3 DNA reads as TGTGCCAGCAGTTTTAGAGGAAACCAAGAGACCCAGTACTTC.

The chain couples TRBV10-2 to TRBJ2-2; maybe TRBD2 (6 bases). Looked up from germline, CDR1 is WSHSY and CDR2 is SAAADI. The CDR3 runs 14 residues. V was cut by 8 bases and J by 5 bases, with 15 bases left in between. CDR3 coding DNA: TGCGCCAGCGGGGAGGTGGGGGGAACCGGGGAGCTGTTTTTT. Its translation: CASGEVGGTGELFF.

This chain links TRBV7-2 with TRBJ2-7; D gene unclear. CDR3 size: 14 residues. Germline CDR1 and CDR2: SGHTA and FQGNSA. Trimming took off 6 bases at V and 0 bases at J, with 12 bases between the two ends. The DNA of the CDR3 is TGTGCCAGCAGGCCCCCTGGGCTCTCCTACGAGCAGTACTTC. It yields the protein CASRPPGLSYEQYF.

The CDR3 sequence is CASSWSGTGDGYTF. In nucleotides, the CDR3 is TGTGCCAGCAGCTGGTCCGGGACAGGGGACGGCTACACCTTC. The rearrangement links TRBV13 to TRBJ1-2; 10 positions agree with TRBD1. The CDR3 loop spans 14 amino acids. Germline V lookup: CDR1 PRHDT, CDR2 FYEKMQ (reference sequence). V lost 4 bases and J lost 8; bases outside the gene matches: 7.

Notes on this clone: Mismatch with germline at one junction end may stem from a read error. The chain employs TRBV6-5 and TRBJ2-7; 7 bases map to TRBD1. CDR1 MNHEY and CDR2 SVGAGI come from the germline V gene. The CDR3 runs to 15 residues. The CDR3 DNA reads TGTGCCAGCAGTCACGGACGAGACAGGGTCTACGAGCAGTATTTC. It specifies CASSHGRDRVYEQYF.

The V call is TRBV14, the J call TRBJ1-1, with no clear D. This CDR3 has 14 residues. Trimming left V 0 bases short and J 2 bases short, with 7 bases between. Germline V lookup: CDR1 SGHDN, CDR2 FVKESK. CDR3: CASSQDWANTEAFF. The CDR3 DNA reads TGTGCCAGCAGCCAAGATTGGGCAAACACTGAAGCTTTCTTT. Looking up the rest from reference TRBV14 and TRBJ1-1 gives the full variable domain: EAGVTQFPSHSVIEKGQTVTLRCDPISGHDNLYWYRRVMGKEIKFLLHFVKESKQDESGMPNNRFLAERTGGTYSTLKVQPAELEDSGVYFCASSQDWANTEAFFGQGTRLTVV.